A single sample is the source of the 10 T cell receptor beta chains below, sequenced in a study of chemoradiotherapy in HPV16-positive cancers. Sequenced by immunoSEQ multiplex PCR; TCRdb stores in-frame clones only, minus some. The sample has roughly 32,000 clones; roughly nine tenths are singletons. The sequences come from blood, collected from a patient who underwent chemoradiotherapy. These receptors were obtained from a human donor with HPV-associated anogenital cancer.

The chain carries TRBV21-1 and TRBJ2-7; the table's TRBD1 call for D was not verified on the DNA. TRBV21-1 is a documented pseudogene. The CDR3 covers 17 residues. Here the CDR3 reads CASSSRTGNPPSYEQYF. CDR3 nucleotide sequence: TGTGCCAGCAGCTCCAGGACAGGGAATCCACCTAGTTACGAGCAGTACTTC.

The chain has TRBV6-5 and TRBJ2-7; D not certain. Germline values: CDR1 MNHEY, CDR2 SVGAGI. The length of the CDR3 is 11 residues. V lost 7 bases and J lost 2, with 6 bases in between. DNA of the CDR3: TGTGCCAGCACCCAGACCTACGAGCAGTACTTC. It encodes CASTQTYEQYF.

The chain employs TRBV9 and TRBJ1-5, with 7 bases aligning to TRBD1. Germline V gene data show CDR1 as SGDLS and CDR2 as YYNGEE. The CDR3 has 15 residues. After removal of 0 bases from V and 5 bases from J, the junction contained 5 bases not matched to a gene. The CDR3 here is CASSVAAGGDQPQHF. The CDR3 DNA reads as TGTGCCAGCAGCGTAGCGGCAGGGGGGGATCAGCCCCAGCATTTT.

This clone was seen only once. The chain employs TRBV6-5 and TRBJ1-2, with D uncertain. Germline lookup yields CDR1 MNHEY and CDR2 SVGAGI. Trimming took 0 bases from V and 2 from J, leaving 10 bases between them. This CDR3 spans 15 amino acids. The CDR3 reads CASSYSRQTNYGYTF. DNA for the CDR3: TGTGCCAGCAGTTACTCGAGGCAAACAAACTATGGCTACACCTTC.

In this sample, this clone turned up a few times. The rearrangement links TRBV12-5 to TRBJ2-5; D might be TRBD2 (5 bases). Near its end, the DNA agrees better with TRBJ2-7, so the J call may be wrong. Germline values: CDR1 LGHNT, CDR2 FRNRAP. The CDR3 spans 12 residues. CDR3 coding DNA: TGTGCTAGTGGTTTAGGCGGGTACGAGCAGTACTTC. It translates to CASGLGGYEQYF.

This chain joins TRBV6-5 and TRBJ2-3; 7 bases agree with TRBD2. CDR1 and CDR2 (germline): MNHEY, SVGAGI. The CDR3 has 15 amino acids. V dropped 2 bases and J dropped 6; count of bases not matched to a gene: 8. The DNA of the CDR3 is TGTGCCAGCAGTTACGGCCGGGACGGGGGGGATACGCAGTATTTT. Translation gives CASSYGRDGGDTQYF.

This rearrangement joins TRBV19 to TRBJ2-5, with D maybe TRBD1 (6 bases). The germline V gene encodes CDR1 LNHDA and CDR2 SQIVND (reference sequence). This CDR3 contains 16 residues. V gave up 5 bases and J gave up 0 bases, with 16 bases separating them. The CDR3 here is CASSVEPGHHQETQYF. The CDR3 DNA reads as TGTGCCAGTAGTGTCGAGCCGGGACACCACCAAGAGACCCAGTACTTC.

The rearrangement links TRBV4-3 to TRBJ1-2; D is possibly TRBD1 (5 bases). The CDR3 spans 15 residues. The V end lost 5 bases, the J end lost 2 bases, and 15 bases lay between the germline ends. Per the germline V gene, CDR1 is LGHNA and CDR2 is YSLEER. The CDR3 spells CASSSLAGGNYGYTF. The CDR3 bases are TGCGCCAGCAGCTCCCTCGCGGGGGGGAACTATGGCTACACCTTC.

The chain joins TRBV5-1 to TRBJ2-7, with TRBD1 matching over 7 bases. V was pared by 5 bases and J by 4 bases, with 6 bases of the junction left unmatched. Germline V CDR1 and CDR2: SGHRS, YFSETQ. This CDR3 has 13 residues. The CDR3 DNA reads TGCGCCAGCAGTAAAGGACAGGCTTACGAGCAGTACTTC. Its translation: CASSKGQAYEQYF.

The CDR3 spells CASSFSNRGGTGELFF. CDR3 sequence (DNA): TGTGCCAGCAGCTTTTCCAACAGGGGGGGCACCGGGGAGCTGTTTTTT. The V and J genes are TRBV7-8 and TRBJ2-2; tentatively, D is TRBD1 (8 bases). The germline gives CDR1 SGHVS, CDR2 FQNEAQ. Trimming cost V 3 bases and J 4 bases, with 15 bases left between them. The CDR3 length is 16 residues.